One and the same sample provided the 5 T cell receptor beta chains below, sequenced in a study of T cells in Graves' hyperthyroidism and ophthalmopathy (dated by TCRdb to between 2018 and 2021). The method was multiplex PCR. This sample was sequenced with an Illumina HiSeq 2000. Amplification of TCR beta CDR3 regions was carried out from RNA transcripts. A first-round RT-PCR of the TCR CDR3 used the HTBI primer set with the Qiagen OneStep RT-PCR kit. TCRdb reprocessed the public reads (quality trimming at Q25 with fastp, clone calling with MiXCR) and kept in-frame beta chains. Each CDR3 protein appears once, grouped with its most common genes and DNA. For this sample there are about 340,000 distinct CDR3 sequences; about 20% appear just once. The leading ten clones occupy around 50% of the sample. Sequenced: blood. The receptors originated from a woman in her forties or fifties with Graves' hyperthyroidism.

V gene TRBV3-1 combines with J gene TRBJ2-2; D uncertain. The CDR3 runs 15 residues. The V and J ends lost 0 bases and 3 bases respectively, with 8 bases between them. Germline CDR1 reads LGHDT; CDR2 reads YNNKEL (reference sequence). CDR3: CASSQDRTDTGELFF. The DNA for the CDR3 is TGTGCCAGCAGCCAAGATCGTACGGACACCGGGGAGCTGTTTTTT.

This clonotype was detected many times. The chain joins TRBV5-1 to TRBJ2-1; the D is unclear. Trimming took 4 bases from V and 6 from J, leaving 11 bases between them. CDR3 length equals 13 residues. Germline CDR1 SGHRS, CDR2 YFSETQ. As DNA, the CDR3 is TGCGCCAGCAGCCAGGCGGTGTTCAATGAGCAGTTCTTC. This translates into CASSQAVFNEQFF.

In this sample, this clonotype turned up a few times. The chain links TRBV7-9 to TRBJ2-3; D is possibly TRBD2 (5 bases). Trimming stripped 6 bases from V and 7 bases from J, with 14 bases between. The CDR3 runs to 13 residues. The germline V gene has CDR1 SEHNR and CDR2 FQNEAQ (reference sequence). This CDR3 reads CASREGEGNTQYF. The CDR3 DNA reads as TGTGCCAGCAGAGAGGGAGAGGGTAATACGCAGTATTTT.

The sample holds many counts of this clonotype. The chain links TRBV2 to TRBJ2-7; TRBD2 agrees at 12 bases. Germline V gene lookup returns CDR1 SNHLY and CDR2 FYNNEI. The CDR3 contains 15 residues. J lost 9 bases, V lost 1 base, and 7 bases had no gene match. CDR3 region: CASSEGLAGVSRQYF. The CDR3 nucleotides are TGTGCCAGCAGTGAAGGACTAGCGGGAGTTTCACGGCAGTACTTC.

This clonotype was picked up many times. The chain carries TRBV13 and TRBJ1-4; D ambiguous. CDR1 and CDR2 from the germline V gene are PRHDT and FYEKMQ (reference sequence). The CDR3 length is 16 residues. V lost 3 bases, J lost 0 bases, and 11 bases lay in between. CDR3 residues: CASSLANPATNEKLFF. The CDR3 region has the DNA TGTGCCAGCAGCTTGGCCAACCCTGCAACTAATGAAAAACTGTTTTTT. The variable domain in full, completed from reference TRBV13 and TRBJ1-4, reads AAGVIQSPRHLIKEKRETATLKCYPIPRHDTVYWYQQGPGQDPQFLISFYEKMQSDKGSIPDRFSAQQFSDYHSELNMSSLELGDSALYFCASSLANPATNEKLFFGSGTQLSVL.